These T cell receptor beta chains were read from a single sample in a study of cytomegalovirus exposure and HLA in healthy donors. Assay used: immunoSEQ multiplex PCR; TCRdb lists only in-frame clones, some missing. The table records 60,000 to 65,000 clones, almost 97% of them present only once. Sequencing was done on a sample of PBMCs. These receptors all come from a young woman in good health and CMV-seronegative. CDR3s include the opening cysteine and the closing phenylalanine or tryptophan. D genes are given only for firm matches.

j_gene | len | d_gene | v_gene | CDR3nt | CDR3aa
TRBJ1-1 | 14 | TRBD1 | TRBV7-9 | TGTGCCAGCAGCCCGGGACAGGGGGCGGCTGAAGCTTTCTTT | CASSPGQGAAEAFF
TRBJ2-1 | 15 | TRBD2 | TRBV11-2 | TGTGCCAGCAGCTTATGGGGGGAGGGACGTCTGGGGCAGTTCTTC | CASSLWGEGRLGQFF
TRBJ1-4 | 13 | NA | TRBV7-7 | TGTGCCAGCAGCCACAGGGAACGCGAAAAACTGTTTTTT | CASSHREREKLFF
TRBJ2-1 | 16 | NA | TRBV7-3 | TGTGCCAGCAGCTTCACCCCCGGGAGCTCCTACAATGAGCAGTTCTTC | CASSFTPGSSYNEQFF
TRBJ1-5 | 12 | NA | TRBV28 | TGTGCCAGCAGACCCAAGCGGGGGGCCCAGCATTTT | CASRPKRGAQHF
TRBJ1-1 | 13 | NA | TRBV29-1 | TGCAGCGCCCGTGGGGGGTGGGGCACTGAAGCTTTCTTT | CSARGGWGTEAFF
TRBJ2-2 | 14 | TRBD1 | TRBV28 | TGTGCCAGCAGTTGGGACAGGGGAACCGGGGAGCTGTTTTTT | CASSWDRGTGELFF
TRBJ1-4 | 15 | TRBD1 | TRBV6-1 | TGTGCCAGCAGTGAATGGGGACAGCGCCCAGAAAAACTGTTTTTT | CASSEWGQRPEKLFF
TRBJ1-4 | 14 | NA | TRBV4-2 | TGTGCCAGCGGGGCACGGACGGGGGGGGAAAAACTGTTTTTT | CASGARTGGEKLFF
TRBJ2-5 | 13 | NA | TRBV30 | TGTGCCTGGAGTGCCAACGCCCAGGAGACCCAGTACTTC | CAWSANAQETQYF
TRBJ2-3 | 14 | TRBD2 | TRBV29-1 | TGCAGCGTTGAATGGGGCGGGAGTCCAGATACGCAGTATTTT | CSVEWGGSPDTQYF
TRBJ2-3 | 18 | TRBD1 | TRBV4-1 | TGCGCCAGCAGCCAAGTGGCCAGGGGGCCCCTGGGCACAGATACGCAGTATTTT | CASSQVARGPLGTDTQYF